The clone carrying this T cell receptor (beta chain) came up many times. Its cognate antigen is unknown. This sample is drawn from a study of T cells after yellow fever vaccination. Germline CDR1 reads LGHDT; CDR2 reads YNNKEL (reference sequence). Trimming left V 1 base short and J 9 bases short, with 7 bases between. The CDR3 spans 12 residues. TCRdb fed the 5' RACE reads into MiXCR, producing one record per CDR3 protein. The sample yields about 210,000 distinct CDR3 sequences, approximately 3.3% seen once. The study, taken as a whole, reports: Abundant clonotypes from the bulk population could contaminate FACS-sorted repertoires. Booster samples showed a return of most primary-vaccination clones (roughly 96% CD4, 88% CD8). When the response was secondary, it was weaker but reached its peak faster, day 5 versus 15. Some clonotypes were seen in both the CD4 and the CD8 compartments. These made up a small share and likely arose from convergent recombination.

This clonotype originated in a young man who received the YFV17D yellow fever vaccine. The chain couples TRBV3-1 to TRBJ2-4; D is unresolved. Source: CD4+ T cells sorted from PBMCs, taken 10 days after the yellow fever booster vaccination. CDR3 amino acids: CASSQVERIQYF. As DNA, the CDR3 is TGTGCCAGCAGCCAAGTTGAGCGCATTCAGTACTTC.